The rows below give T cell receptor beta chains drawn from one sample of a study of beta chain features in type 1 diabetes. The repertoire was sequenced with immunoSEQ multiplex PCR; TCRdb's copy has only in-frame clones and lacks some. The data show 300,000 or so clones, 7% to 9% seen once. The material sequenced was central memory CD4+ T cells from blood. Receptors originate from a woman under 30 in good health. Each CDR3 is given with its conserved first and last residue. The D gene is left open where the match is weak. The listing skips clone size in some rows; elsewhere it reads once, few, many or a size class.

d_gene,abundance,v_gene,j_gene,CDR3aa,CDR3nt
-,-,TRBV18,TRBJ2-1,CASSRDYPPYNEQFF,TGTGCCAGCTCACGAGACTACCCACCCTACAATGAGCAGTTCTTC
TRBD2,-,TRBV6-6,TRBJ2-7,CASSWTSPYEQYF,TGTGCCAGCAGTTGGACTAGTCCTTACGAGCAGTACTTC
-,-,TRBV7-2,TRBJ1-2,CASSYLGPTYGYTF,TGTGCCAGCAGCTATTTGGGTCCTACTTATGGCTACACCTTC
-,-,TRBV5-6,TRBJ2-1,CASSLRGSIYNEQFF,TGTGCCAGCAGCTTACGGGGGTCCATATACAATGAGCAGTTCTTC
TRBD2,-,TRBV29-1,TRBJ2-7,CSVAGTSGGSSYEQYF,TGCAGCGTTGCCGGGACTAGCGGGGGAAGCTCCTACGAGCAGTACTTC
TRBD1,many,TRBV18,TRBJ2-1,CASSRTPTGQGDNEQFF,TGTGCCAGCTCACGAACACCCACGGGACAGGGTGACAATGAGCAGTTCTTC
-,few,TRBV7-9,TRBJ2-1,CASSFAGTAINEQFF,TGTGCCAGCAGCTTTGCCGGGACCGCTATCAATGAGCAGTTCTTC
-,few,TRBV28,TRBJ1-5,CASSLPGQAQHF,TGTGCCAGCAGTTTACCAGGGCAGGCCCAGCATTTT
-,few,TRBV4-3,TRBJ2-2,CASSQRVFAGELFF,TGCGCCAGCAGCCAACGGGTTTTCGCCGGGGAGCTGTTTTTT
-,-,TRBV6-6,TRBJ2-5,CASSRLRETQYF,TGTGCCAGCAGCCGGCTGAGAGAGACCCAGTACTTC
-,-,TRBV18,TRBJ1-3,CASSPPGRPSSGNTIYF,TGTGCCAGCTCACCACCGGGGCGTCCCAGCTCTGGAAACACCATATATTTT
TRBD1,-,TRBV7-2,TRBJ2-3,CASSATGVWGTDTQYF,TGTGCCAGCAGCGCAACAGGGGTGTGGGGCACAGATACGCAGTATTTT
-,-,TRBV27,TRBJ1-4,CASSSTGHNEKLFF,TGTGCCAGCAGTTCGACAGGACATAATGAAAAACTGTTTTTT
-,few,TRBV6-5,TRBJ1-1,CASSSTGTEAFF,TGTGCCAGCAGTAGTACAGGGACTGAAGCTTTCTTT